This T cell receptor beta chain came from a study of T cells after yellow fever vaccination. The wider study: SMART-Seq v4 Ultra Low Input prepared libraries from low-cell fractions.

Regarding the study as a whole: A small proportion of clonotypes was detected in both the CD4 and CD8 compartments. Subsequent booster samples again held most clones from primary vaccination (96% CD4, nearly 90% CD8).

Trimming removed 2 bases at V and 3 bases at J, with 11 bases between. Per the germline V gene, CDR1 is KGHSH and CDR2 is LQKENI. CDR3 size: 15 residues. Each CDR3 protein gets one entry after TCRdb re-called the 5' RACE reads with MiXCR. Of fewer than 450,000 distinct CDR3 sequences listed, about 9.9% are singletons. As concerns this clonotype: The target antigen is unknown.

This material consisted of PBMCs, taken on the day of the first yellow fever vaccination. The receptor's source is a man aged 18 to 29 who received the YFV17D yellow fever vaccine. The chain uses TRBV18 and TRBJ1-5; D remains unclear. The CDR3 here is CASSPTDVYNQPQHF. DNA for the CDR3: TGTGCCAGCTCACCAACGGACGTCTACAATCAGCCCCAGCATTTT.